What follows describes a single TCR beta chain. The antigen it binds to is not known. One base away there is no much larger clone; base qualities are not given. Taken from cysteine to phenylalanine, the CDR3 has 13 residues. The CDR3 DNA has 39 bases and is translated from base 1. V is reduced by 7 bases and J by 1 base, leaving a spacing of 8 bases between them. CDR1 is given as DFQATT and CDR2 as SNEGSKA, both from the germline V gene (reference sequence). This specimen belongs to a study of response to subunit inactivated influenza vaccine (dated by TCRdb to 2016 to 2019). Regarding the study in general: The study used deep quantitative T cell receptor repertoire profiling to track responses to a trivalent subunit inactivated influenza vaccine.

What the research found in general, with its limitations: The authors suggested that each seasonal influenza vaccination may recruit only a limited number of new T cells.

Library creation used RT-PCR. Sequencing was carried out with an Illumina HiSeq 2500. TCRdb reprocessing: public reads trimmed at Q25 with fastp, clones called with MiXCR, in-frame beta chains kept. Each entry is one CDR3 protein sequence, shown with its most common DNA and genes. The sample table lists some 550,000 distinct CDR3 sequences, 20% to 25% of them with a count of one. The biggest ten clones account for under 3.5% of the sample. The same data also contributed to another study, on T cells expressing NK-cell markers. The second source states: The TCR beta cDNA libraries were made using 5'RACE template switching, a step that added both a universal primer site and unique molecular identifiers. Three sorted T-cell subsets (CD3+CD56+NKG2C+, CD3+CD56+NKG2C- and CD3+CD56-NKG2C+) from several donors had their TCR beta-chain repertoires profiled. Among the eight sequenced donors, seven were HCMV-seropositive and one was HCMV-seronegative. To restrict sorting to alphabetaTCR-expressing T cells, an anti-gammadeltaTCR antibody was added in several experiments. In several donors, the dominant CD3+CD56+NKG2C+ clonotypes were among the top 10 CD8+ clonotypes and accounted for about 1.0-8% of CD8+ T cells. Those dominant clonotypes were again the most abundant among CD3+CD56-NKG2C+ cells in four donors, at about 25-65%. It remained unclear whether the expanded NKG2C-expressing T cell clones were specific for HCMV antigens. Randomly selected healthy volunteers, three men and five women, were used as the eight sequenced donors. HCMV-specific IgG was detected in serum with a commercial ELISA kit to determine HCMV serostatus. Ficoll density gradient centrifugation was used to isolate peripheral blood mononuclear cells from blood. Using Miltenyi isolation kits, CD4+ and CD8+ T cells were isolated from PBMC through magnetic immunoseparation. Synthesis of cDNA was primed from the TCR beta constant segment and was followed by two consecutive PCR amplification steps. Libraries were sequenced as 2 x 150 bp reads on Illumina HiSeq 2000/2500, MiSeq or NextSeq. MIGEC handled demultiplexing of the reads and grouping by UMI, while MiTCR was used to assemble and quantify clonotypes. To exclude erroneous sequences, any TCR cDNA sequence not supported by at least two reads was discarded. The tcR package was used for downstream repertoire analysis, with clonotypes matched between fractions based on CDR3 nucleotide sequence plus V segment. VDJmatch was used to annotate antigen specificity against VDJdb, with one amino acid substitution in CDR3 permitted.

Sample: CD4+ T cells sorted from PBMCs, taken about 11 days after vaccination. The chain links TRBV20-1 with TRBJ2-6, with no confidently assigned D gene. This TCR came from a man in his fifties who received an inactivated influenza vaccine. Donor details come from another sample of the same person, matched by shared clones. The DNA is TGCAGTGTCCCAGTATCTGGGGCCAACGTCCTGACTTTC. Translated, it reads CSVPVSGANVLTF.